The T cell receptor (beta chain) under discussion was sequenced for a study of T-cell memory formation after mild COVID-19. In the study overall: TCR clustering was largely donor specific.

MiXCR was run by TCRdb on the 5' RACE reads, yielding one entry per CDR3 protein. This table holds a few hundred thousand distinct CDR3 sequences, around 28% found once. Deletions cut 8 bases from V and 3 bases from J, with 17 bases between. Germline V gives CDR1 MNHEY, CDR2 SVGEGT. This CDR3 is 15 amino acids long. The sequence came from an adult woman who had mild COVID-19 (a few samples of this study predate the infection). Cell type and time point are not known. The sequenced material came from PBMCs or a T cell subset sorted from them (not recorded which). The chain uses TRBV6-2 or TRBV6-3 and TRBJ2-1; weak D call: TRBD2 (6 bases). The CDR3 region is CASARGGKFYNEQFF. The CDR3 DNA is TGTGCCAGCGCAAGGGGCGGGAAATTCTACAATGAGCAGTTCTTC.